The clone carrying this T cell receptor beta chain was detected once. These data are taken from a study of blood T cell repertoires in COVID-19. Looking at the study overall: There were acute and convalescent COVID-19 samples, and they came from the United States, Italy and Spain. PBMCs, B-cell-depleted T cells, or T cells provided the cDNA or gDNA that made up the material.

CDR3 size: 18 residues. CDR1 and CDR2 (germline): SGHNT, YYREEE (reference sequence). V lost 1 base and J 8 bases, leaving 24 bases between the germline ends. The authors' processing: From reference gene primer amplification, estimates of nucleated cell counts were derived. Produced via immunoSEQ multiplex PCR; TCRdb's table is partial and in-frame only. Clonal size and the V and J genes are those of that table, whereas D and trimming came from the DNA. The sample has just over 300,000 clones, roughly nine tenths seen once. Sequencing input: peripheral blood. This sequence joins TRBV5-4 and TRBJ1-4, with D perhaps TRBD1 (6 bases). This sequence was found in a young man with active or convalescent COVID-19. CDR3 sequence reads: CASSLKVRSTGGAEKLFF. The CDR3, as DNA: TGTGCCAGCAGCTTGAAGGTTAGATCGACGGGGGGCGCCGAAAAACTGTTTTTT.